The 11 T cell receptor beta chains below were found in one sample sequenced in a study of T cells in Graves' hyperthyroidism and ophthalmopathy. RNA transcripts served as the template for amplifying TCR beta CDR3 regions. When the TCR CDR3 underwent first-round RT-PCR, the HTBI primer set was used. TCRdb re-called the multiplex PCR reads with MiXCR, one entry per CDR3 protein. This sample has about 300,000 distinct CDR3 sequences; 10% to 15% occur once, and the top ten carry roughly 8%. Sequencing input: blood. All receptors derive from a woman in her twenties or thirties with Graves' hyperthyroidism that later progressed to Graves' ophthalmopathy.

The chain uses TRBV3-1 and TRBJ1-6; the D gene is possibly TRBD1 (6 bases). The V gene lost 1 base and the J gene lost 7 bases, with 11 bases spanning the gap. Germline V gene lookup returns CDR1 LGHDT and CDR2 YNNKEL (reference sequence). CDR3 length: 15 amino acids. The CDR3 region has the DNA TGTGCCAGCAGCCAAGGGGGGCGACCCAATTCACCCCTCCACTTT. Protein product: CASSQGGRPNSPLHF.

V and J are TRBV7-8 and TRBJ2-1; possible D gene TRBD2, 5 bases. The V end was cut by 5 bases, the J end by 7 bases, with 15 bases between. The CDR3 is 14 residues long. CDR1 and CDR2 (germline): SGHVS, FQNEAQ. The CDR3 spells CASSLRTYTNEQFF. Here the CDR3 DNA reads TGTGCCAGCAGCCTGAGGACTTATACGAATGAGCAGTTCTTC. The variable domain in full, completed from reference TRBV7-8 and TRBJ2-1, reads GAGVSQSPRYKVAKRGQDVALRCDPISGHVSLFWYQQALGQGPEFLTYFQNEAQLDKSGLPSDRFFAERPEGSVSTLKIQRTQQEDSAVYLCASSLRTYTNEQFFGPGTRLTVL.

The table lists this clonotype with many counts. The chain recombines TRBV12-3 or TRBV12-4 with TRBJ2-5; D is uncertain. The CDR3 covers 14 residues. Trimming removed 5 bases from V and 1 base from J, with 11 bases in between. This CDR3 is CASSMRRSQETQYF. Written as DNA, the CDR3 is TGTGCCAGCAGTATGCGGCGGAGCCAAGAGACCCAGTACTTC.

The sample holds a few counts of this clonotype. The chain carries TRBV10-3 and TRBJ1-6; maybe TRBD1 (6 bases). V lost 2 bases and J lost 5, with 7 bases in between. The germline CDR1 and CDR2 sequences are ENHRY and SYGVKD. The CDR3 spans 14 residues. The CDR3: CAISEGQNNSPLHF. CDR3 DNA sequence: TGTGCCATCAGTGAGGGACAGAATAATTCACCCCTCCACTTT.

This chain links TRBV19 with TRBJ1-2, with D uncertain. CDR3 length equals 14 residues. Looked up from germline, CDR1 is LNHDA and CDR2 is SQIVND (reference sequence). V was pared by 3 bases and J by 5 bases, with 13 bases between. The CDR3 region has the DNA TGTGCCAGTAGTATTGTCGGAGTATGGTATGGCTACACCTTC. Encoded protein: CASSIVGVWYGYTF. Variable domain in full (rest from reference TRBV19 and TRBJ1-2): DGGITQSPKYLFRKEGQNVTLSCEQNLNHDAMYWYRQDPGQGLRLIYYSQIVNDFQKGDIAEGYSVSREKKESFPLTVTSAQKNPTAFYLCASSIVGVWYGYTFGSGTRLTVV.

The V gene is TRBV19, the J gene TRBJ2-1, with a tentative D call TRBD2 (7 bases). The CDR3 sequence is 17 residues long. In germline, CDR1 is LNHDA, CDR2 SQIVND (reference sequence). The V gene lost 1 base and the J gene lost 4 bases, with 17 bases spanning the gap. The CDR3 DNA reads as TGTGCCAGTAGTATAGGGAGGGAGGGGGGGCCTTACAATGAGCAGTTCTTC. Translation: CASSIGREGGPYNEQFF.

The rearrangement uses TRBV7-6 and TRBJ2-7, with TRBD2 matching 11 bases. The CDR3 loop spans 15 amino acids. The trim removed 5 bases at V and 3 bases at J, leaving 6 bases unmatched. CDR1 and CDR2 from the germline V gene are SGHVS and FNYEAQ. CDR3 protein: CASSPEGTSGYEQYF. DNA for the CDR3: TGTGCCAGCAGCCCTGAGGGGACTAGCGGCTACGAGCAGTACTTC.

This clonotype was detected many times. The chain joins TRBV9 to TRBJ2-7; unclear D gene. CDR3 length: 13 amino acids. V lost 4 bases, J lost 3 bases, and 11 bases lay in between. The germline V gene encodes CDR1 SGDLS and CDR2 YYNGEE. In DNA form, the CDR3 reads TGTGCCAGCAGCCCGCCCCACGGCTACGAGCAGTACTTC. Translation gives CASSPPHGYEQYF.

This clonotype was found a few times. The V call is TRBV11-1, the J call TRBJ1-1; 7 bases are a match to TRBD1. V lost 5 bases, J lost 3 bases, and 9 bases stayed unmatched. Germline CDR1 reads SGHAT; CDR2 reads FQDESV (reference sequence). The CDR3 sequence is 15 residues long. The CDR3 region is CASSLGQAHYTEAFF. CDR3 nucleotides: TGTGCCAGCAGCCTCGGACAGGCCCACTACACTGAAGCTTTCTTT. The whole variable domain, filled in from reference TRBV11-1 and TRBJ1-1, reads EAEVAQSPRYKITEKSQAVAFWCDPISGHATLYWYRQILGQGPELLVQFQDESVVDDSQLPKDRFSAERLKGVDSTLKIQPAELGDSAMYLCASSLGQAHYTEAFFGQGTRLTVV.

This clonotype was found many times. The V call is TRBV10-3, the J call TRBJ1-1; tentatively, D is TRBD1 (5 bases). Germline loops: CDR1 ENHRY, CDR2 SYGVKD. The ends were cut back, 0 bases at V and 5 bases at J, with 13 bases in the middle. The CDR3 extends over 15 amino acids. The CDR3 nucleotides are TGTGCCATCAGTGAGTCTTGGAGGGGAGGGACTGAAGCTTTCTTT. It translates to CAISESWRGGTEAFF.

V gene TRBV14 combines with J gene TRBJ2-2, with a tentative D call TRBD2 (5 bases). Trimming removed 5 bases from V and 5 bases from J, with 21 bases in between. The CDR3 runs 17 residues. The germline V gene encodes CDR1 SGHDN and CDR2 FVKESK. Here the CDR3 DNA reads TGTGCCAGCAGCTCCTGGACGGGAAAAGGGATAACCGGGGAGCTGTTTTTT. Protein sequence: CASSSWTGKGITGELFF.